A single T cell receptor (beta chain) is shown here with its context. This entry comes from a study of beta chain features in type 1 diabetes. The authors reverse transcribed all of the isolated RNA, so sequencing captured expressed TCRB transcripts. Method: immunoSEQ multiplex PCR; TCRdb's copy keeps in-frame clones and lacks some. The repertoire holds a few hundred thousand clones, with 7.5% to 10% as singletons. V shed 2 bases and J 4 bases; nucleotides not matched to a gene: 3. The CDR3 extends over 15 amino acids. The germline V gene has CDR1 LNHDA and CDR2 SQIVND (reference sequence). Sequencing was performed on naive CD4+ T cells from blood. The chain uses TRBV19 and TRBJ2-7; 12 bases are shared with TRBD1. The receptor was derived from a woman aged 18-29 years in good health. The CDR3 here is CASSIPGQGAYEQYF. Here the CDR3 DNA reads TGTGCCAGTAGTATACCGGGACAGGGGGCTTACGAGCAGTACTTC. Full variable domain (rest looked up from reference TRBV19 and TRBJ2-7): DGGITQSPKYLFRKEGQNVTLSCEQNLNHDAMYWYRQDPGQGLRLIYYSQIVNDFQKGDIAEGYSVSREKKESFPLTVTSAQKNPTAFYLCASSIPGQGAYEQYFGPGTRLTVT.